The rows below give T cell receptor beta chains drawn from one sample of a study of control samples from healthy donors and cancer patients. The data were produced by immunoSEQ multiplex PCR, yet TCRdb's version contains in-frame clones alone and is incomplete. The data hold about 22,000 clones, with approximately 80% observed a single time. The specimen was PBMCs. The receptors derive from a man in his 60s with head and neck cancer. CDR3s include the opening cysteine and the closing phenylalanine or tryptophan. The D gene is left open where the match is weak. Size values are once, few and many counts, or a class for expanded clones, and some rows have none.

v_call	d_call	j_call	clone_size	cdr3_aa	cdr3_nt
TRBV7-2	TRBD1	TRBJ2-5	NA	CASSLIGQGKETQYF	TGTGCCAGCAGCTTAATAGGACAGGGGAAAGAGACCCAGTACTTC
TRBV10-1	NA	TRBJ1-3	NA	CASTQGTGSGNTIYF	TGCGCCAGCACCCAGGGAACAGGCTCTGGAAACACCATATATTTT
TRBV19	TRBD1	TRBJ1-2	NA	CASSTQQGAYGYTF	TGTGCCAGTAGTACACAACAGGGGGCTTATGGCTACACCTTC
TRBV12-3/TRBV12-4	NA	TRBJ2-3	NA	CASSLAGGSQYF	TGTGCCAGCAGTTTAGCGGGGGGTTCGCAGTATTTT
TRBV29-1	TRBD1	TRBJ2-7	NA	CSVLTGSYEQYF	TGCAGCGTCTTGACAGGGTCCTACGAGCAGTACTTC
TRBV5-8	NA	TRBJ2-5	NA	CASSLAEWVSQETQYF	TGTGCCAGCAGCTTGGCAGAGTGGGTCAGCCAAGAGACCCAGTACTTC
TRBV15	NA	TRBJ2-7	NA	CATSRDPNQGYEQYF	TGTGCCACCAGCAGAGATCCCAATCAGGGCTACGAGCAGTACTTC
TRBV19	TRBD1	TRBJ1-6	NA	CASSRTPGQGNSPLHF	TGTGCCAGTAGTAGGACCCCGGGACAGGGAAATTCACCCCTCCACTTT
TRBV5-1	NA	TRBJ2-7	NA	CASSLALGNIYEQYF	TGCGCCAGCAGCTTGGCCTTGGGCAATATCTACGAGCAGTACTTC
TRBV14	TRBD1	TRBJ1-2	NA	CASSQVLDRGRSGYTF	TGTGCCAGCAGCCAGGTGCTTGACAGGGGGAGGAGTGGCTACACCTTC
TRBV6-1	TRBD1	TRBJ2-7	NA	CASSEVGQGVYEQYF	TGTGCCAGCAGTGAAGTGGGACAGGGGGTCTACGAGCAGTACTTC
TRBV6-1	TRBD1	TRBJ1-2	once	CASSEGRGDGYTF	TGTGCCAGCAGTGAAGGCAGGGGGGATGGCTACACCTTC
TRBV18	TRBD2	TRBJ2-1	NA	CASSPPRVAGADEQFF	TGTGCCAGCTCACCACCGCGGGTAGCGGGAGCGGATGAGCAGTTCTTC
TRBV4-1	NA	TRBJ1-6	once	CASSQVDNPDSPLHF	TGCGCCAGCAGCCAAGTCGACAACCCGGATTCACCCCTCCACTTT
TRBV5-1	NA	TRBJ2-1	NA	CASSLENEQFF	TGCGCCAGCAGCTTAGAAAATGAGCAGTTCTTC
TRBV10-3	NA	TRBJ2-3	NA	CATRAGAGTDTQYF	TGTGCCACCCGCGCCGGAGCGGGCACCGATACGCAGTATTTT
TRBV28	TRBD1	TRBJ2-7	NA	CASSLSAGGAYEQYF	TGTGCCAGCAGTTTATCGGCAGGGGGAGCCTACGAGCAGTACTTC
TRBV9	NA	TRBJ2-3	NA	CASSTTDTQYF	TGTGCCAGCAGCACCACAGATACGCAGTATTTT
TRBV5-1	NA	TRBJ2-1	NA	CASSFIGQSNEQFF	TGCGCCAGCAGTTTCATAGGACAAAGTAATGAGCAGTTCTTC
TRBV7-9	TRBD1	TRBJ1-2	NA	CASSLDRGWDNYGYTF	TGTGCCAGCAGCCTGGACAGGGGATGGGATAACTATGGCTACACCTTC
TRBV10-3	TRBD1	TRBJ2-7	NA	CATRTGWVYEQYF	TGTGCCACCCGGACAGGGTGGGTCTACGAGCAGTACTTC
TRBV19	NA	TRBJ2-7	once	CASSIGTSYEQYF	TGTGCCAGTAGTATAGGGACCTCCTACGAGCAGTACTTC
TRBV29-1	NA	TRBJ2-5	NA	CSVEVGKETQYF	TGCAGCGTTGAAGTGGGGAAAGAGACCCAGTACTTC
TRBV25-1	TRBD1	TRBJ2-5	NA	CASSDTDRGETQYF	TGTGCCAGCAGTGATACGGACAGGGGTGAGACCCAGTACTTC
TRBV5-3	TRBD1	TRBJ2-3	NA	CARSPRDRVSTDTQYF	TGTGCCAGAAGCCCCCGGGACAGGGTTAGCACAGATACGCAGTATTTT
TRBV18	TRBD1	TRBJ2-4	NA	CASSREGGQIKNIQYF	TGTGCCAGCTCAAGGGAAGGGGGACAGATTAAAAACATTCAGTACTTC
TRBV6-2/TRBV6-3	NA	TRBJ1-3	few	CASSSPLRISGNTIYF	TGTGCCAGCAGTTCCCCCCTACGGATCTCTGGAAACACCATATATTTT
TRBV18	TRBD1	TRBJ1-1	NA	CASSPRGQNTEAFF	TGTGCCAGCTCCCCAAGGGGGCAAAACACTGAAGCTTTCTTT
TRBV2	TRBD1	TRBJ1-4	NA	CASSENGQGASKLFF	TGTGCCAGCAGTGAAAACGGACAGGGGGCGTCAAAACTGTTTTTT
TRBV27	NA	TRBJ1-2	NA	CASSSASLEAANYGYTF	TGTGCCAGCAGTTCTGCCTCCTTGGAGGCAGCTAACTATGGCTACACCTTC
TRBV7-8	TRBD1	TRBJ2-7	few	CASSTGQVYEQYF	TGTGCCAGCAGCACGGGACAGGTTTACGAGCAGTACTTC
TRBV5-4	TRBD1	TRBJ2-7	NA	CASSRGTGSYEQYF	TGTGCCAGCAGCCGGGGGACAGGCTCCTACGAGCAGTACTTC
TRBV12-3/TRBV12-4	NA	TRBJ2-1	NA	CASRSLGSGQFF	TGTGCCAGCAGATCCCTCGGGAGCGGGCAGTTCTTC
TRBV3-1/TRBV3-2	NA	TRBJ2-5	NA	CASSQGTGRETQYF	TGTGCCAGCAGCCAAGGGACCGGCAGAGAGACCCAGTACTTC
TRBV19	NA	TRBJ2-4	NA	CASSLNQGIKNIQYF	TGTGCCAGTAGCCTCAACCAGGGGATTAAAAACATTCAGTACTTC
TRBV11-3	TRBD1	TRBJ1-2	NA	CASSSQTGSTNYGYTF	TGTGCCAGCAGCTCTCAGACAGGGAGCACTAACTATGGCTACACCTTC
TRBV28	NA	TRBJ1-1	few	CASLIHTSSPKAFF	TGTGCCAGCCTCATACACACCTCTTCCCCAAAAGCTTTCTTT
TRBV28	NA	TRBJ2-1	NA	CATVDRFYNEQFF	TGTGCCACCGTAGACAGATTCTACAATGAGCAGTTCTTC
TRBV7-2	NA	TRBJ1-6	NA	CASSPSTAASSPLHF	TGTGCCAGCAGCCCTTCGACAGCGGCGAGTTCACCCCTCCACTTT
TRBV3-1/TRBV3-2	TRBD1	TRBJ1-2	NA	CASRLSRDRVIAGYTF	TGTGCCAGCCGCCTAAGCCGGGACAGGGTGATCGCTGGCTACACCTTC
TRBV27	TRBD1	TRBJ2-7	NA	CASSLSGTVYEQYF	TGTGCCAGCAGTTTATCAGGGACAGTCTACGAGCAGTACTTC
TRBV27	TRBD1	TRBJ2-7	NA	CASTLRQGWYEQYF	TGTGCCAGCACCCTCCGACAGGGTTGGTACGAGCAGTACTTC
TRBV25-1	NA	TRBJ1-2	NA	CASSESGGEARGYTF	TGTGCCAGCAGTGAATCCGGGGGGGAGGCTAGAGGCTACACCTTC
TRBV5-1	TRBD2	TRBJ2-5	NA	CASSNERGMETQYF	TGCGCCAGCAGTAATGAGCGGGGGATGGAGACCCAGTACTTC
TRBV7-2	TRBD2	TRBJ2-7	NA	CASSFGGGNYEQYF	TGTGCCAGCAGCTTTGGCGGGGGGAACTACGAGCAGTACTTC